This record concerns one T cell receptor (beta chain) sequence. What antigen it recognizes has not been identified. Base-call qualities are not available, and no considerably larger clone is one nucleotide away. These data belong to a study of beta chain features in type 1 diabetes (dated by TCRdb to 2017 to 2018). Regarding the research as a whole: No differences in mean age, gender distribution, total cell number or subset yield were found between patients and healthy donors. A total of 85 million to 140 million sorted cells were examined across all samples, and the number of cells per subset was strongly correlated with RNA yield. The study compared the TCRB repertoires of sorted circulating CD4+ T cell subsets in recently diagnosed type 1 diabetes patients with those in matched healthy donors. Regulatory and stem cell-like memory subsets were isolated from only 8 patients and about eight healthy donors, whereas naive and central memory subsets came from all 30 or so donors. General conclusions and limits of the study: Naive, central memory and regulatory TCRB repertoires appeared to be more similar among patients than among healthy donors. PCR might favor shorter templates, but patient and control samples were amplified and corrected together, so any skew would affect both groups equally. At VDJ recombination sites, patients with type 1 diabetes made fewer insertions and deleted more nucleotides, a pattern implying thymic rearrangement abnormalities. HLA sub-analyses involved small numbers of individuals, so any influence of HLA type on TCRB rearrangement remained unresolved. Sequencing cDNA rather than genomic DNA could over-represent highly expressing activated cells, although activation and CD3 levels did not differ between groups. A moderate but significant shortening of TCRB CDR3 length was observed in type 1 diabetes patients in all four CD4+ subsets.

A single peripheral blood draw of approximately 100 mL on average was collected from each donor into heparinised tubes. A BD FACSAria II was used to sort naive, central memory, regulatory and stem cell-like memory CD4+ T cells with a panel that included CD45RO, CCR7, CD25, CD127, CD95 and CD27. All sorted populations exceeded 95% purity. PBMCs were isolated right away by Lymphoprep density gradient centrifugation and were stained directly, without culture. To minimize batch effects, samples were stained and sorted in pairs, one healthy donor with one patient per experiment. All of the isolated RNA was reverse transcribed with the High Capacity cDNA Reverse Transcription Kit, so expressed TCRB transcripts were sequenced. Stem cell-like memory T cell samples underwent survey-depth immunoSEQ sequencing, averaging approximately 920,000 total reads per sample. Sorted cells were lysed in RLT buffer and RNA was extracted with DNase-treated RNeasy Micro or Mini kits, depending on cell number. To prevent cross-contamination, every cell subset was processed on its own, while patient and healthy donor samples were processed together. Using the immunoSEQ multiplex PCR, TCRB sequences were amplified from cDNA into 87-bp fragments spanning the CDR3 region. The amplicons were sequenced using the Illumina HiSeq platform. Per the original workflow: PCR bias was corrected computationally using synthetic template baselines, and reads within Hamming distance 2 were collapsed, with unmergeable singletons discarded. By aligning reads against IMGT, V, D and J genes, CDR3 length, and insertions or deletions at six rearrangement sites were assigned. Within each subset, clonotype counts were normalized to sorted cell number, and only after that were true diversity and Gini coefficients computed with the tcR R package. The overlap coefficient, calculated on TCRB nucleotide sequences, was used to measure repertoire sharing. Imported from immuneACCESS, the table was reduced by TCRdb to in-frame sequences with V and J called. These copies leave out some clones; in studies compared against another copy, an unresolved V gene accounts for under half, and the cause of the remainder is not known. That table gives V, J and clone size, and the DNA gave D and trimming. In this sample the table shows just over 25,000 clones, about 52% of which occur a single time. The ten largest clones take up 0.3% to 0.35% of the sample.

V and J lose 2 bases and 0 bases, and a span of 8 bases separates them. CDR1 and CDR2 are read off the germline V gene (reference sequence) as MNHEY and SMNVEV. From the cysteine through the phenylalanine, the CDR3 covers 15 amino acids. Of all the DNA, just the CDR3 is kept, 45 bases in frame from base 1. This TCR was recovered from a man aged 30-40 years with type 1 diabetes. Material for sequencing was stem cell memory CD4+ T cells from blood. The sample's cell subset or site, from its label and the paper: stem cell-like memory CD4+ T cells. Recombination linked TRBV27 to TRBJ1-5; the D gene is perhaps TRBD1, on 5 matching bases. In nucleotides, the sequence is TGTGCCAGCAGTTTACGGGGGGATAGCAATCAGCCCCAGCATTTT. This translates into CASSLRGDSNQPQHF.